The 10 T cell receptor beta chains presented below share a single source sample, sequenced in a study of early T cells in non-severe SARS-CoV-2 infection. TCRdb reprocessed the 5' RACE reads via MiXCR and lists one record per CDR3 protein. The sample records fewer than 110,000 distinct CDR3 sequences, around 10% being singletons. Material for sequencing was whole blood. The receptors were sampled from an adult who was a healthcare worker with PCR-confirmed SARS-CoV-2 infection or an uninfected control (not recorded which).

V is TRBV7-2 and J is TRBJ1-1; D gene unclear. CDR3 length equals 17 residues. Trimming stripped 7 bases from V and 3 bases from J, with 24 bases between. The germline V gene has CDR1 SGHTA and CDR2 FQGNSA. CDR3 in DNA: TGTGCCAGCACCCGAATCCATCGACGACGGCGGCACACTGAAGCTTTCTTT. Amino acid sequence: CASTRIHRRRRHTEAFF.

This clonotype has only a few counts. This rearrangement joins TRBV12-3 or TRBV12-4 to TRBJ1-2; tentative D call: TRBD1 (5 bases). The V and J ends lost 6 bases and 2 bases respectively, with 13 bases between them. This CDR3 is built from 14 residues. This chain's CDR3 is CASSNNWGNYGYTF. In DNA, the CDR3 is TGTGCCAGCAGCAACAATTGGGGGAACTATGGCTACACCTTC.

This clonotype was detected many times. This CDR3 is CSPLGLWTDTQYF. The CDR3 DNA follows: TGCAGTCCGCTGGGACTGTGGACAGATACGCAGTATTTT. The chain has TRBV20-1 and TRBJ2-3; D may be TRBD2 (6 bases). Germline V gene data show CDR1 as DFQATT and CDR2 as SNEGSKA (reference sequence). V lost 8 bases, J lost 3 bases, and 15 bases lay in between. The CDR3 covers 13 residues.

This clonotype has more than one count but fewer than ten. The CDR3 here is CSVVATSGKETQYF. The CDR3 DNA is TGCAGCGTTGTGGCGACTAGCGGCAAAGAGACCCAGTACTTC. The chain uses TRBV29-1 and TRBJ2-5, with TRBD2 matching over 9 bases. V dropped 4 bases and J dropped 3; count of bases not matched to a gene: 6. Germline loops: CDR1 SQVTM, CDR2 ANQGSEA. The CDR3 length is 14 residues.

This clonotype appeared a single time. CDR3 amino acids: CASVPTYGYTF. CDR3 coding DNA: TGCGCCAGCGTCCCGACCTATGGCTACACCTTC. This chain links TRBV5-1 with TRBJ1-2; D call uncertain. The germline CDR1 and CDR2 sequences are SGHRS and YFSETQ. CDR3 size: 11 residues. Trimming took off 7 bases at V and 4 bases at J, with 8 bases between the two ends.

The chain couples TRBV28 to TRBJ1-6; TRBD1 matches 9 bases. Unmatched junction bases numbered 5, after V lost 2 bases and J lost 9 bases. This CDR3 spans 15 amino acids. Germline assignment: CDR1 MDHEN and CDR2 SYDVKM. CDR3 amino acids: CASSLVGQGASPLHF. CDR3 DNA sequence: TGTGCCAGCAGTTTAGTGGGACAGGGTGCTTCACCCCTCCACTTT. The whole variable domain, remainder taken from reference TRBV28 and TRBJ1-6, is DVKVTQSSRYLVKRTGEKVFLECVQDMDHENMFWYRQDPGLGLRLIYFSYDVKMKEKGDIPEGYSVSREKKERFSLILESASTNQTSMYLCASSLVGQGASPLHFGNGTRLTVT.

This clonotype was observed a handful of times. The gene calls are TRBV28 and TRBJ2-7; 9 nucleotides line up with TRBD2. Unmatched junction bases numbered 14, after V lost 6 bases and J lost 5 bases. Germline assignment: CDR1 MDHEN and CDR2 SYDVKM. CDR3 length equals 16 residues. CDR3 sequence reads: CASRAPFWREGHEQYF. CDR3 bases: TGTGCCAGCAGGGCCCCGTTTTGGCGGGAGGGCCACGAGCAGTACTTC.

This clonotype was recorded many times. The rearrangement uses TRBV2 and TRBJ2-2; 8 nucleotides agree with TRBD2. V lost 8 bases, J lost 5 bases, and 10 bases stayed unmatched. The CDR3 totals 15 residues. Germline-derived CDR1 and CDR2 are SNHLY and FYNNEI. In nucleotides, the CDR3 is TGTGCCAGCGGGCCAGCGGGAGTAGGGACCGGGGAGCTGTTTTTT. It yields the protein CASGPAGVGTGELFF.

The rearrangement links TRBV10-3 to TRBJ2-1; TRBD2 is a possible D gene (6 bases). Germline CDR1 ENHRY, CDR2 SYGVKD. Trimming shortened V by 8 bases and J by 8 bases, and 22 bases separated the two germline ends. This CDR3 comprises 15 residues. In DNA, the CDR3 is TGTGCCATCGCAAAGGCTAGCGTAAGACGCCATGAGCAGTTCTTC. Amino acid sequence: CAIAKASVRRHEQFF.

This clonotype was seen ten or more times. The chain links TRBV5-6 to TRBJ2-7; D gene ambiguous. The V end lost 6 bases, the J end lost 0 bases, and 13 bases lay between the germline ends. CDR1 and CDR2 from the germline V gene are SGHDT and YYEEEE. This CDR3 region has 14 residues. This chain's CDR3 is CASNSWSSSYEQYF. The CDR3 DNA reads TGTGCCAGCAACTCGTGGTCCAGCTCCTACGAGCAGTACTTC.